This TCR beta chain came from a study of PD-1 blockade in mismatch repair-deficient tumors. Measured with immunoSEQ multiplex PCR; TCRdb has only the in-frame clones, and not every one. The repertoire holds 80,000 to 130,000 clones, with over 75% as singletons. TCR sequencing covered a few patients who responded to pembrolizumab. By sample share, this clone is medium-sized (0.01 to 0.1%). The sequence derives from an adult with mismatch repair-deficient cancer. The sample here was peripheral blood, taken 36 weeks after starting pembrolizumab.

In DNA, the CDR3 is TGCGCCAGCAGTCAGGACTTTACAGATACGCAGTATTTT. Translation: CASSQDFTDTQYF. V is TRBV5-1 and J is TRBJ2-3; TRBD2 might be the D (5 bases). The CDR3 has 13 residues. The V gene's germline CDR1 is SGHRS and CDR2 YFSETQ. Trimming removed 5 bases at V and 3 bases at J, with 10 bases between.